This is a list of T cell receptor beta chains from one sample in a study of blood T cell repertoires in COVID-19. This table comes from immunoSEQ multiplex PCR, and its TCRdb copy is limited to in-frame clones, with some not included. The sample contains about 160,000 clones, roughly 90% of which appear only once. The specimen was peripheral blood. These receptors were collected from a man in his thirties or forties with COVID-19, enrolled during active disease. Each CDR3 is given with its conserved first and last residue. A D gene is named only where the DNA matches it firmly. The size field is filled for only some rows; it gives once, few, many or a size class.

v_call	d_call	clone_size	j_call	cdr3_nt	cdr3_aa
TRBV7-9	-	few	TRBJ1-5	TGTGCCAGCAGCTTAGTGGGGGCGCCGGGCAATCAGCCCCAGCATTTT	CASSLVGAPGNQPQHF
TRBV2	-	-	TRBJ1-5	TGTGCCAGCAGCCCGGCCGGGAGGAACCAGCCCCAGCATTTT	CASSPAGRNQPQHF
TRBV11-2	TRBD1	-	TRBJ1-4	TGTGCCAGCAGCTTAGACGGGCAGGGGGCGAGAACGGTGGCTAATGAAAAACTGTTTTTT	CASSLDGQGARTVANEKLFF
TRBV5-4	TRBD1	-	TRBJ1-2	TGTGCCAGCAGCTTGGAGGGGGCGCGAGGCTACACCTTC	CASSLEGARGYTF
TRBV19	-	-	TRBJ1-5	TGTGCCAGTAGTACACAGGTCCTGTTAAATCAGCCCCAGCATTTT	CASSTQVLLNQPQHF
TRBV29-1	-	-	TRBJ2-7	TGCAGCGTTGGGGAGGTCGAGCAGTACTTC	CSVGEVEQYF
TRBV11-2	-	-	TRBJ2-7	TGTGCCAGCAGCTTCGGGCAGGGGCTCTCCTACGAGCAGTACTTC	CASSFGQGLSYEQYF
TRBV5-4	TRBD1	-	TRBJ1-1	TGTGCCAGCAGCTTTACAGGGGGCGAGGGTTTCTTT	CASSFTGGEGFF
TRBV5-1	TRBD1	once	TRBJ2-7	TGCGCCAGCAGCTTGGCTCCGGGACAGGGGTACGAGCAGTACTTC	CASSLAPGQGYEQYF
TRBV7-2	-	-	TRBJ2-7	TGTGCCAGCAGCTTAGGGCTAGCGAACTCCTACGAGCAGTACTTC	CASSLGLANSYEQYF
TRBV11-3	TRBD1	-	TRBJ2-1	TGTGCCAGCAGCTCACGGACAGGGGTAAATGAGCAGTTCTTC	CASSSRTGVNEQFF
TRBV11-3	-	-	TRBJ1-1	TGTGCCAGCAGCTTCACAGGCTACACTGAAGCTTTCTTT	CASSFTGYTEAFF
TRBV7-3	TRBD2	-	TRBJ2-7	TGTGCCAGCAGCTTATCGTCTAGCGGGACCTACGAGCAGTACTTC	CASSLSSSGTYEQYF
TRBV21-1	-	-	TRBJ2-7	TGTGCCAGCAGCAAATTATACGAGCAGTACTTC	CASSKLYEQYF
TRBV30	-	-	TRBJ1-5	TGTGCCTGGGATACAGATAGCAATCAGCCCCAGCATTTT	CAWDTDSNQPQHF
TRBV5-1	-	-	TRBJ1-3	TGCGCCAGCAGCTTGGGACACACATCTGGAAACACCATATATTTT	CASSLGHTSGNTIYF
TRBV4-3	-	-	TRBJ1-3	TGCGCCAGCAGCCAAGACAGTTACTCTGGAAACACCATATATTTT	CASSQDSYSGNTIYF
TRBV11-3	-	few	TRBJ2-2	TGTGCCAGCAGCTCCAACAGCGGCACCGGGGAGCTGTTTTTT	CASSSNSGTGELFF
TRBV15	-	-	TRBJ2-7	TGTGCCACCAGCAAAGACAGTCCCTTCTCCTACGAGCAGTACTTC	CATSKDSPFSYEQYF
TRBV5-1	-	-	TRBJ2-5	TGCGCCAGCAGCCCTGACCAAGAGACCCAGTACTTC	CASSPDQETQYF
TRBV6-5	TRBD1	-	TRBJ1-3	TGTGCCAGCTCGACAGGGATGGGCTCTGGAAACACCATATATTTT	CASSTGMGSGNTIYF
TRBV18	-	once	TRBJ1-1	TGTGCCAGCTCACCAATAACAGGGTGGAGAACTGAAGCTTTCTTT	CASSPITGWRTEAFF
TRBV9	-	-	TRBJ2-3	TGTGCCAGCAGCCTCCAGGTGAGCACAGATACGCAGTATTTT	CASSLQVSTDTQYF
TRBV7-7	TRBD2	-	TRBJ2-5	TGTGCCAGCAGCTTAGCTATGCGGGGGTCCGCTGAGACCCAGTACTTC	CASSLAMRGSAETQYF
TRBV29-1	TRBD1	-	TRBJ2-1	TGCAGCGTTCGAGGGGGCCTGAACAATGAGCAGTTCTTC	CSVRGGLNNEQFF
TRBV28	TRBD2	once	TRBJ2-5	TGTGCCAGCAGGCAGACTAGCGGCCAAGAGACCCAGTACTTC	CASRQTSGQETQYF
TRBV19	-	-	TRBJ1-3	TGTGCCAGTAGTATAAGAGCCGGAAACACCATATATTTT	CASSIRAGNTIYF
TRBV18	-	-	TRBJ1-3	TGTGCCAGCTCACCTGTCCAGGGGTCCTCTGGAAACACCATATATTTT	CASSPVQGSSGNTIYF
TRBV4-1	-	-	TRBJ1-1	TGCGCCAGCAGCCAAGTGTTTGGGCAACCCTTGAACACTGAAGCTTTCTTT	CASSQVFGQPLNTEAFF
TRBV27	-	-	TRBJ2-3	TGTGCCAGCAGATTACAGGGGAGGGCAGATACGCAGTATTTT	CASRLQGRADTQYF
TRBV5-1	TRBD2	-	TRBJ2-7	TGCGCCAGCAGCTACGGACTAGCGGGAGTTCGCTACGAGCAGTACTTC	CASSYGLAGVRYEQYF
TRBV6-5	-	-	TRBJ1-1	TGTGCCAGCAGTTATAGATCTCGGGAGAGTACTGAAGCTTTCTTT	CASSYRSRESTEAFF
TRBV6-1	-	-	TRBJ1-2	TGTGCCAGCAGTGAAATCTCGTATGGCTACACCTTC	CASSEISYGYTF
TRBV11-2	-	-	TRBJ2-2	TGTGCCAGCAGCTTGGACAGGAACACCGGGGAGCTGTTTTTT	CASSLDRNTGELFF
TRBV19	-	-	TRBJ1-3	TGTGCCAGTAGGAGGGCCCCGACGACTGGGGACACCATATATTTT	CASRRAPTTGDTIYF
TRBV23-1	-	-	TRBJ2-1	TGCGCCAGCAGTCAATCCAGGGCGCCGGATGAGCAGTTCTTC	CASSQSRAPDEQFF